This T cell receptor beta chain is drawn from a study of shared clonotypes between healthy human individuals. For the study at large: The plates for each donor numbered three CD4 naive, three CD4 memory, two CD8 naive and one CD8 memory. Findings and caveats of the study: Sequencing of the sorted subsets was shown by rarefaction to be incomplete despite large depth.

Using immunoSEQ multiplex PCR, the repertoire was profiled, and TCRdb retains in-frame clones only, with some absent. The repertoire holds roughly 2 million clones, with about 95% as singletons. The naive CD8 population came from CD45RO-negative cells selected for CCR7, without terminally differentiated effector memory CD45RA+ cells. CDR3 length: 12 amino acids. The germline CDR1 and CDR2 sequences are MNHEY and SVGAGI. The ends were cut back, 1 base at V and 5 bases at J, with 5 bases in the middle. A note on this clone: The antigen is undetermined. Other nucleotide sequences in the sample specify the same CDR3.

This clonotype originated in a man aged 18-30 years in good health. Sequencing was carried out using naive CD8+ T cells sorted from blood. The chain links TRBV6-5 to TRBJ1-1; the D is unclear. CDR3 sequence reads: CASSYYGTEAFF. The CDR3 nucleotides read TGTGCCAGCAGTTACTATGGTACTGAAGCTTTCTTT.